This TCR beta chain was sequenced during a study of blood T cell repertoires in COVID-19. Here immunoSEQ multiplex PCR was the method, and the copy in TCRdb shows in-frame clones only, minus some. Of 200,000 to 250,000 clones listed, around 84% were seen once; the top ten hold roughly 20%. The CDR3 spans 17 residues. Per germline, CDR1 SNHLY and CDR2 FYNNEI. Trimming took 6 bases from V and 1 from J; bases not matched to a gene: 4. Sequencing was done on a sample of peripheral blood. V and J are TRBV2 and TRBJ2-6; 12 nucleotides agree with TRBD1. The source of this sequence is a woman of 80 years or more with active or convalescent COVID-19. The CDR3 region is CASRRDRGLSGANVLTF. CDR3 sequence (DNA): TGTGCCAGCAGGCGGGACAGGGGGCTATCTGGGGCCAACGTCCTGACTTTC.